Each of the 25 T cell receptor beta chains below was sequenced from the same sample in a study of blood T cell repertoires in COVID-19. The protocol was immunoSEQ multiplex PCR, while the TCRdb copy is restricted to in-frame clones and leaves out a portion. The sample lists 310,000 or so clones; approximately 90% were seen once. The sample was PBMCs or T cells enriched from blood (not recorded which). Receptors were obtained from a middle-aged woman who had recovered from COVID-19.

The chain has TRBV7-9 and TRBJ2-1; 11 positions match TRBD2. The CDR3 contains 16 residues. The J segment lost 4 bases and the V segment lost 4 bases, leaving 6 bases of the junction unmatched. CDR1 SEHNR and CDR2 FQNEAQ come from the germline V gene (reference sequence). CDR3 residues: CASSSHSGGAYNEQFF. The CDR3 nucleotides are TGTGCCAGCAGCTCCCATAGCGGGGGGGCTTACAATGAGCAGTTCTTC. Full variable domain (rest looked up from reference TRBV7-9 and TRBJ2-1): DTGVSQNPRHKITKRGQNVTFRCDPISEHNRLYWYRQTLGQGPEFLTYFQNEAQLEKSRLLSDRFSAERPKGSFSTLEIQRTEQGDSAMYLCASSSHSGGAYNEQFFGPGTRLTVL.

The chain has TRBV27 and TRBJ2-2; a possible D gene is TRBD1 (5 bases). The CDR3 spans 15 residues. Germline CDR1 is MNHEY and CDR2 is SMNVEV (reference sequence). The V and J ends lost 5 bases and 7 bases respectively, with 17 bases between them. The CDR3 DNA sequence: TGTGCCAGCAGTCAGGGCGGCAATTCTCTCGGGGAGCTGTTTTTT. It codes for CASSQGGNSLGELFF.

J is TRBJ2-5 and V is TRBV5-4, with TRBD1 as a possible D gene (6 bases). This CDR3 is 15 amino acids long. Trimming shortened V by 2 bases and J by 3 bases, and 14 bases separated the two germline ends. Germline CDR1 and CDR2: SGHNT and YYREEE (reference sequence). CDR3 sequence: CASSLLQGREETQYF. The CDR3 DNA reads as TGTGCCAGCAGCTTATTACAGGGCCGGGAAGAGACCCAGTACTTC.

The chain recombines TRBV28 with TRBJ1-5, with D uncertain. CDR1 MDHEN and CDR2 SYDVKM come from the germline V gene. The CDR3 runs 14 residues. Deletions cut 2 bases from V and 7 bases from J, with 12 bases between. The CDR3 DNA reads as TGTGCCAGCAGTTTAAGAGCGGCGGGACAGCCCCAGCATTTT. Translated, it gives CASSLRAAGQPQHF.

This clone was counted once. The rearrangement uses TRBV9 and TRBJ2-7; 9 nucleotides line up with TRBD2. Trimming removed 0 bases from V and 6 bases from J; junction bases left unmatched: 7. The CDR3 totals 15 residues. Germline CDR1 and CDR2: SGDLS and YYNGEE. The CDR3 sequence: CASSVEAGLASEQYF. In nucleotides, the CDR3 is TGTGCCAGCAGCGTAGAAGCGGGACTAGCCTCCGAGCAGTACTTC.

A few counts support this clone. The chain joins TRBV7-2 to TRBJ1-3; TRBD1 might be the D (5 bases). This CDR3 has 16 amino acids. Trimming shortened V by 5 bases and J by 0 bases, and 14 bases separated the two germline ends. CDR1 is SGHTA, CDR2 FQGNSA, per germline. The CDR3 is CASSRAGQFSGNTIYF. The CDR3 coding sequence is TGTGCCAGCAGCCGGGCAGGGCAGTTCTCTGGAAACACCATATATTTT.

The chain uses TRBV5-1 and TRBJ1-1, with D tentatively TRBD1 (5 bases). Germline CDR1 is SGHRS and CDR2 is YFSETQ. This CDR3 has 15 residues. Trimming stripped 0 bases from V and 5 bases from J, with 14 bases between. The CDR3 spells CASSLEAIGGTEAFF. In DNA form, the CDR3 reads TGCGCCAGCAGCTTGGAGGCGATTGGGGGGACTGAAGCTTTCTTT.

The chain combines TRBV27 with TRBJ2-1, with D maybe TRBD2 (5 bases). CDR3 length: 11 residues. Germline V CDR1 and CDR2: MNHEY, SMNVEV (reference sequence). Trimming removed 8 bases from V and 9 bases from J, with 11 bases in between. The CDR3: CASWRRGEQFF. CDR3 DNA: TGTGCCAGCTGGAGGCGAGGTGAGCAGTTCTTC.

The chain combines TRBV25-1 with TRBJ1-2; unclear D gene. The CDR3 runs to 15 residues. Germline V gene lookup returns CDR1 MGHDK and CDR2 SYGVNS. V lost 2 bases, J lost 2 bases, and 12 bases lay in between. The CDR3 bases are TGTGCCAGCAGTGAAAACCCAGGCCAGAACTATGGCTACACCTTC. Amino acid sequence: CASSENPGQNYGYTF.

This rearrangement joins TRBV2 to TRBJ1-2; no clear D gene. The CDR3 has 12 residues. CDR1 is SNHLY, CDR2 FYNNEI, per germline. Trimming removed 6 bases at V and 8 bases at J, with 13 bases between. CDR3 sequence reads: CASRRGIGGYTF. CDR3 sequence (DNA): TGTGCCAGCAGGCGGGGAATTGGGGGCTACACCTTC.

V is TRBV6-2 or TRBV6-3 and J is TRBJ2-3; 9 bases match TRBD1. The germline V gene encodes CDR1 MNHEY and CDR2 SVGEGT. The CDR3 totals 15 residues. J gave up 3 bases and V 4 bases, and 5 bases lay outside the gene matches. CDR3 DNA: TGTGCCAGCAGTTCTGCCGGGACAGGGACAGATACGCAGTATTTT. It translates to CASSSAGTGTDTQYF.

This chain links TRBV5-1 with TRBJ1-4; TRBD1 matches at 7 bases. Germline V gene data show CDR1 as SGHRS and CDR2 as YFSETQ. There are 14 residues in the CDR3. V shed 3 bases and J 4 bases; nucleotides not matched to a gene: 3. The CDR3 DNA reads as TGCGCCAGCAGCTCTACAGGGGATAATGAAAAACTGTTTTTT. Translated, it gives CASSSTGDNEKLFF.

The V and J genes are TRBV18 and TRBJ1-1, with 7 positions matching TRBD1. With 3 bases clipped from V and 6 bases from J, the junction kept 13 bases outside the gene matches. The CDR3 has 16 residues. Per the germline V gene, CDR1 is KGHSH and CDR2 is LQKENI. CDR3 residues: CASSPTTGTAAAEAFF. As DNA, the CDR3 is TGTGCCAGCTCACCTACCACCGGGACAGCGGCTGCTGAAGCTTTCTTT.

The chain joins TRBV5-1 to TRBJ2-5, with D maybe TRBD2 (6 bases). Trimming left V 4 bases short and J 4 bases short, with 14 bases between. Germline-derived CDR1 and CDR2 are SGHRS and YFSETQ. The CDR3 runs 14 residues. CDR3 coding DNA: TGCGCCAGCAGCGGTAGCGGCTATGGAGAGACCCAGTACTTC. This encodes CASSGSGYGETQYF. Based on the CDR3 plus reference TRBV5-1 and TRBJ2-5, the full variable domain is KAGVTQTPRYLIKTRGQQVTLSCSPISGHRSVSWYQQTPGQGLQFLFEYFSETQRNKGNFPGRFSGRQFSNSRSEMNVSTLELGDSALYLCASSGSGYGETQYFGPGTRLLVL.

This rearrangement joins TRBV2 to TRBJ1-1; 10 bases are shared with TRBD1. In germline, CDR1 is SNHLY, CDR2 FYNNEI. Trimming removed 5 bases from V and 5 bases from J; junction bases left unmatched: 5. The CDR3 spans 14 residues. The CDR3, as DNA: TGTGCCAGCAGTTCGACAGGGGGCGGTACTGAAGCTTTCTTT. Translating gives CASSSTGGGTEAFF.

The genes are TRBV6-2 or TRBV6-3 and TRBJ2-7; the match to TRBD1 covers 7 bases. Germline V gene data show CDR1 as MNHEY and CDR2 as SVGEGT. CDR3 length equals 13 residues. The V gene end was trimmed by 5 bases and the J gene end by 2 bases; junction bases not matched to a gene: 3. The CDR3 DNA follows: TGTGCCAGCAGTGACAGGGCCCCCTACGAGCAGTACTTC. Translating it yields CASSDRAPYEQYF.

The chain carries TRBV6-2 or TRBV6-3 and TRBJ1-6; 9 bases are a match to TRBD1. The V segment lost 7 bases and the J segment 6 bases; nucleotides outside the gene matches: 4. The CDR3 is made up of 14 amino acids. Germline loops: CDR1 MNHEY, CDR2 SVGEGT. CDR3 sequence (DNA): TGTGCCAGCACCCCGGACAGGGGTAATTCACCCCTCCACTTT. It translates to CASTPDRGNSPLHF.

This clone occurred once. The chain employs TRBV11-2 and TRBJ2-7, with 10 bases that match TRBD1. Germline-derived CDR1 and CDR2 are SGHAT and FQNNGV. J was trimmed by 2 bases and V by 6 bases; bases with no gene match: 4. CDR3 length equals 14 residues. The CDR3 here is CASRPTGGAYEQYF. CDR3 DNA sequence: TGTGCCAGCAGACCGACAGGGGGCGCCTACGAGCAGTACTTC.

The chain joins TRBV9 to TRBJ2-1, with D hard to call. The CDR3 has 16 amino acids. Germline values: CDR1 SGDLS, CDR2 YYNGEE. V was trimmed by 4 bases and J by 0 bases, leaving 14 bases between them. The CDR3 here is CASSIPTPSSYNEQFF. The CDR3 bases are TGTGCCAGCAGCATCCCGACGCCTAGCTCCTACAATGAGCAGTTCTTC.

This chain joins TRBV7-2 and TRBJ2-3; TRBD2 agrees at 8 bases. The CDR3 has 14 amino acids. Germline CDR1 reads SGHTA; CDR2 reads FQGNSA. V lost 5 bases and J lost 1; bases outside the gene matches: 2. CDR3: CASSPTSGTDTQYF. CDR3 DNA sequence: TGTGCCAGCAGCCCGACTAGCGGCACAGATACGCAGTATTTT.

The chain employs TRBV7-3 and TRBJ2-5; 8 positions agree with TRBD1. The CDR3 is 14 residues long. Germline lookup yields CDR1 SGHTA and CDR2 FQGTGA. Unmatched junction bases numbered 3, after V lost 3 bases and J lost 3 bases. CDR3 in amino acids: CASSFQGAKETQYF. The CDR3, as DNA: TGTGCCAGCAGCTTTCAGGGGGCGAAAGAGACCCAGTACTTC.

This chain uses TRBV10-2 with TRBJ1-4; 10 positions match TRBD1. CDR1 and CDR2 from the germline V gene are WSHSY and SAAADI. The CDR3 is 16 amino acids. Unmatched junction bases numbered 10, after V lost 7 bases and J lost 5 bases. This CDR3 is CASTDRGRGENEKLFF. In DNA form, the CDR3 reads TGCGCCAGCACCGACAGGGGGCGCGGAGAGAATGAAAAACTGTTTTTT.

In its sample, this clone was seen once. The V gene is TRBV7-6, the J gene TRBJ2-7; 16 nucleotides align to TRBD2. The germline gives CDR1 SGHVS, CDR2 FNYEAQ. The CDR3 is made up of 18 amino acids. With 0 bases clipped from V and 2 bases from J, the junction kept 4 bases outside the gene matches. The CDR3 nucleotides read TGTGCCAGCAGCTTAGCGGTGGGACTAGCGGGGGGGCCCTACGAGCAGTACTTC. Translated, it gives CASSLAVGLAGGPYEQYF.

This clone was seen just once. This chain connects TRBV11-2 to TRBJ2-4; TRBD2 is a possible D gene (5 bases). The V end lost 1 base, the J end lost 8 bases, and 9 bases lay between the germline ends. CDR1 is SGHAT and CDR2 is FQNNGV in the germline V gene. The CDR3 extends over 13 amino acids. The CDR3: CASSLGARDIQYF. The CDR3 region has the DNA TGTGCCAGCAGCTTAGGCGCGAGGGACATTCAGTACTTC.

This chain links TRBV27 with TRBJ2-4; 8 bases align to TRBD2. J lost 0 bases, V lost 2 bases, and 6 bases had no gene match. CDR1 is MNHEY, CDR2 SMNVEV, per germline (reference sequence). The CDR3 has 17 residues. The CDR3 sequence is CASSLLAGGLAKNIQYF. DNA of the CDR3: TGTGCCAGCAGTTTACTCGCGGGGGGTCTAGCCAAAAACATTCAGTACTTC.